This TCR beta chain was recovered during a study of Graves' ophthalmopathy and Graves' hyperthyroidism. Study-wide background: At initial diagnosis, peripheral blood was obtained, and this preceded any treatment.

The sequenced template was RNA, covering the TCR beta CDR3 region. First-round RT-PCR relied on HTBI primers, and a second-round multiplex PCR came next. TCRdb independently ran MiXCR on the multiplex PCR reads; one entry per CDR3 protein. The sample has hundreds of thousands of distinct CDR3 sequences, 40% seen once; the top ten hold 35% to 55%. Study-wide points: Blood was where most expanded thyroid clonotypes above 0.001 frequency also turned up.

The V end was cut by 4 bases, the J end by 3 bases, with 16 bases between. The CDR3 totals 15 residues. CDR1 is SGHTA, CDR2 FQGNSA, per germline. This clonotype was counted ten times or more. The target antigen is unknown. Moderate-to-severe activity, CAS ≥3, NOSPECS ≥4 and duration under 3 months were recorded for donors with ophthalmopathy. The starting material, 10 ml of fresh peripheral blood, provided the PBMCs. This chain uses TRBV7-2 with TRBJ2-7; TRBD2 is a possible D gene (6 bases). Material: peripheral blood. This TCR derives from an adult man with Graves' ophthalmopathy. The CDR3 spells CASSWRGGQNYEQYF. The CDR3, as DNA: TGTGCCAGCAGCTGGCGGGGAGGCCAGAACTACGAGCAGTACTTC.